The rows below give T cell receptor beta chains drawn from one sample of a study of cytomegalovirus exposure and HLA in healthy donors. Here immunoSEQ multiplex PCR was the method, and the copy in TCRdb shows in-frame clones only, minus some. The table records under 150,000 clones, approximately 78% of them present only once. Sequencing was performed on PBMCs. These receptors were collected from a woman between 50 and 59 years old in good health and CMV-seropositive. The CDR3 runs from the conserved cysteine through the conserved F or W. Fields, in order: V gene, clone size, D gene, J gene, CDR3 DNA, CDR3 protein. The D gene is left open where the match is weak. Expanded clones are given a class, and other clones once, few, many or no size at all.

>TRBV7-9|.|.|TRBJ2-7
TGTGCCAGCACTTCGGACAGATTTTCGCAGTACTTC
CASTSDRFSQYF
>TRBV7-8|.|.|TRBJ2-1
TGTGCCAGCAGCCCCTTAAATCTTTACAATGAGCAGTTCTTC
CASSPLNLYNEQFF
>TRBV7-9|once|.|TRBJ1-2
TGTGCCAGCAGCTTACTCTCAAGAGGTGGTGGCTACACCTTC
CASSLLSRGGGYTF
>TRBV28|.|.|TRBJ2-3
TGTGCCAGCAGTCCCCTCCGGGGGAGCACAGATACGCAGTATTTT
CASSPLRGSTDTQYF
>TRBV5-1|once|TRBD2|TRBJ2-2
TGCGCCAGCAGCTTCGGGACTAGCGGGGGGCCTTACACCGGGGAGCTGTTTTTT
CASSFGTSGGPYTGELFF
>TRBV19|.|.|TRBJ1-2
TGTGCCACCGGGGTGGATGGCTACACCTTC
CATGVDGYTF
>TRBV5-1|once|TRBD1|TRBJ2-1
TGCGCCAGCAGCTTGCGTGGCAGGGGGCTATTCAATGAGCAGTTCTTC
CASSLRGRGLFNEQFF
>TRBV5-1|.|.|TRBJ2-1
TGCGCCAGCAGCGGAGGGGATAGCTACAATGAGCAGTTCTTC
CASSGGDSYNEQFF
>TRBV15|.|TRBD2|TRBJ2-1
TGTGCCACCAGCAGAGATCATGGGGCAACTAGCGGAGCAAACAATGAGCAGTTCTTC
CATSRDHGATSGANNEQFF
>TRBV5-1|.|TRBD2|TRBJ2-2
TGCGCCAGCAGCTTGGAGCTAGCGGGGGCCGCGAACACCGGGGAGCTGTTTTTT
CASSLELAGAANTGELFF
>TRBV7-2|.|TRBD1|TRBJ1-2
TGTGCCAGCAGCTTAGCGGGACAGGCGAACTATGGCTACACCTTC
CASSLAGQANYGYTF
>TRBV27|.|.|TRBJ2-5
TGTGCCAGCAGTTTAAGCCTAACCCGGGAAGAGACCCAGTACTTC
CASSLSLTREETQYF
>TRBV7-3|.|TRBD1|TRBJ2-2
TGTGCCAGCACCCCTTCCAGGGGGACCGGGGAGCTGTTTTTT
CASTPSRGTGELFF
>TRBV28|.|TRBD2|TRBJ2-7
TGTGCCAGCAGTTCTTACGCGCGGGGGGCCTTCTCCTACGAGCAGTACTTC
CASSSYARGAFSYEQYF
>TRBV7-2|.|.|TRBJ2-5
TGTGCCAGCAGCTTAGCGCGCGTAGCAGAGACCCAGTACTTC
CASSLARVAETQYF
>TRBV28|.|TRBD2|TRBJ2-7
TGTGCCAGCAGACTAGCGGGAGGGTACGAGCAGTACTTC
CASRLAGGYEQYF
>TRBV29-1|few|TRBD1|TRBJ2-2
TGCAGCGTTAACGAGGGGGCAGAGGACACCGGGGAGCTGTTTTTT
CSVNEGAEDTGELFF
>TRBV11-2|.|TRBD1|TRBJ2-5
TGTGCCAGCAGCTTTGGGACAGGGGGCGCGTGGGAGACCCAGTACTTC
CASSFGTGGAWETQYF